What follows are 31 T cell receptor beta chains derived from one specimen sequenced in a study of graft-versus-host responses after intestinal transplantation. For these receptors, no antigen is known. Only in-frame clones appear in the TCRdb table, and some are missing; sequencing was by immunoSEQ multiplex PCR. The table includes 100,000 or so clones, approximately 92% detected once. Sequenced here: unstimulated CD8+ T cells sorted from spleen or lymph node cells, sampled before transplant. These receptors were obtained from a human donor who was the organ donor for an intestinal transplant.

V is TRBV11-1 and J is TRBJ2-1; D is ambiguous. The CDR3 length is 13 residues. Germline V lookup: CDR1 SGHAT, CDR2 FQDESV (reference sequence). The V gene lost 4 bases and the J gene lost 8 bases, with 12 bases spanning the gap. The CDR3 region is CASSWASRYEQFF. The CDR3 DNA reads TGTGCCAGCAGCTGGGCCTCACGGTATGAGCAGTTCTTC.

V is TRBV27 and J is TRBJ2-1; D is ambiguous. The CDR3 covers 14 residues. CDR1 is MNHEY and CDR2 is SMNVEV in the germline V gene (reference sequence). Trimming removed 1 base from V and 7 bases from J, with 11 bases in between. The DNA for the CDR3 is TGTGCCAGCAGTTTATTGGGCCAGTCTAATGAGCAGTTCTTC. As protein: CASSLLGQSNEQFF.

This chain joins TRBV28 and TRBJ2-1; 9 nucleotides line up with TRBD2. Trimming removed 3 bases from V and 8 bases from J; junction bases left unmatched: 8. This CDR3 contains 15 residues. Germline V CDR1 and CDR2: MDHEN, SYDVKM. The CDR3 here is CASSFASGEWDEQFF. The CDR3 bases are TGTGCCAGCAGTTTTGCTAGCGGGGAGTGGGATGAGCAGTTCTTC.

V and J are TRBV6-5 and TRBJ2-1; no firm D call. The germline V and J ends were trimmed by 7 bases and 4 bases, with 11 bases remaining between them. Germline lookup yields CDR1 MNHEY and CDR2 SVGAGI. The CDR3 runs 13 residues. This CDR3 is CASTLAPYNEQFF. DNA for the CDR3: TGTGCCAGCACCTTAGCCCCTTACAATGAGCAGTTCTTC.

The chain couples TRBV6-4 to TRBJ2-1, with 9 bases aligning to TRBD1. This CDR3 spans 15 amino acids. V gave up 6 bases and J gave up 2 bases; unmatched junction bases: 5. Germline V CDR1 and CDR2: MRHNA, SNTAGT. CDR3 nucleotides: TGTGCCAGCAGCGATACAGGGGGCGCCTACAATGAGCAGTTCTTC. Translating gives CASSDTGGAYNEQFF.

The chain combines TRBV19 with TRBJ1-1; possible D gene TRBD1, 5 bases. V gave up 7 bases and J gave up 0 bases, with 15 bases separating them. The V gene's germline CDR1 is LNHDA and CDR2 SQIVND (reference sequence). CDR3 size: 15 residues. CDR3 coding DNA: TGTGCCAGTACATGGGGTAGGGGATTGAACACTGAAGCTTTCTTT. Its protein product is CASTWGRGLNTEAFF.

The chain combines TRBV10-3 with TRBJ2-5, with 7 nucleotides matching TRBD1. The J call may be mistaken, given a closer DNA end match to TRBJ2-7. Germline assignment: CDR1 ENHRY and CDR2 SYGVKD. The CDR3 covers 14 residues. The CDR3 DNA reads as TGTGCCATCAACCCGACAGGGCTATCCTACGAGCAGTACTTC. Its protein is CAINPTGLSYEQYF.

The CDR3 DNA follows: TGTGCCAGCAGTTTGGGCGGCGGGAGCTCCTACAATGAGCAGTTCTTC. Encoded protein: CASSLGGGSSYNEQFF. The chain combines TRBV27 with TRBJ2-1; 7 bases are shared with TRBD2. The germline V gene encodes CDR1 MNHEY and CDR2 SMNVEV (reference sequence). After removal of 3 bases from V and 0 bases from J, the junction contained 5 bases not matched to a gene. The CDR3 covers 16 residues.

The rearrangement links TRBV27 to TRBJ1-2; the D gene is possibly TRBD1 (5 bases). V was trimmed by 3 bases and J by 4 bases, leaving 15 bases between them. The CDR3 is 15 amino acids. Germline V CDR1 and CDR2: MNHEY, SMNVEV (reference sequence). DNA of the CDR3: TGTGCCAGCAGTTTCGGGCAGGGATACCCCTATGGCTACACCTTC. Translating it yields CASSFGQGYPYGYTF.

This clone has just one count. The gene calls are TRBV14 and TRBJ2-1, with 10 bases fitting TRBD2. Germline CDR1 SGHDN, CDR2 FVKESK. This CDR3 has 18 amino acids. V gave up 3 bases and J gave up 4 bases; unmatched junction bases: 12. CDR3 DNA: TGTGCCAGCAGCCATCCCTTAAGGACTAGCGGAGAGTACAATGAGCAGTTCTTC. It translates to CASSHPLRTSGEYNEQFF.

The table lists this clone with a count of one. This sequence joins TRBV9 and TRBJ2-3; 15 positions match TRBD2. Per the germline V gene, CDR1 is SGDLS and CDR2 is YYNGEE. CDR3 length equals 16 residues. With 3 bases clipped from V and 2 bases from J, the junction kept 1 base outside the gene matches. The CDR3, as DNA: TGTGCCAGCAGCGGGACTAGCGGGGGGGACACAGATACGCAGTATTTT. It encodes CASSGTSGGDTDTQYF.

This clone was recorded once. The chain employs TRBV6-5 and TRBJ1-1, with TRBD1 as a possible D gene (5 bases). CDR1 MNHEY and CDR2 SVGAGI come from the germline V gene. CDR3 length equals 15 residues. V lost 3 bases to trimming and J lost 5 bases, with 16 bases between them. CDR3 amino acids: CASSYFGGWWTEAFF. The CDR3 DNA sequence: TGTGCCAGCAGTTATTTCGGGGGGTGGTGGACTGAAGCTTTCTTT.

The rearrangement uses TRBV12-5 and TRBJ2-1, with TRBD2 matching over 9 bases. V was clipped by 1 base and J by 7 bases; unmatched bases: 2. This CDR3 has 14 amino acids. Per the germline V gene, CDR1 is LGHNT and CDR2 is FRNRAP. The CDR3 reads CASGLETSGNEQFF. In DNA, the CDR3 is TGTGCTAGTGGTTTGGAGACTAGCGGTAATGAGCAGTTCTTC.

The V and J genes are TRBV4-1 and TRBJ2-7, with D perhaps matching TRBD1 (5 bases). CDR1 is MGHRA and CDR2 is YSYEKL in the germline V gene. The CDR3 runs 15 residues. The V gene lost 0 bases and the J gene lost 7 bases, with 16 bases spanning the gap. DNA for the CDR3: TGCGCCAGCAGCCAAGATCGGCGAAATGGGGCAGAGCAGTACTTC. It specifies CASSQDRRNGAEQYF.

This sequence joins TRBV5-5 and TRBJ2-3; D call uncertain. Germline CDR1 reads SGHKS; CDR2 reads YYEKEE (reference sequence). The CDR3 extends over 17 amino acids. Deletions cut 0 bases from V and 1 base from J, with 15 bases between. DNA for the CDR3: TGTGCCAGCAGCTTGGAGGTCCTCCTAGGTGGCACAGATACGCAGTATTTT. Protein product: CASSLEVLLGGTDTQYF.

V gene TRBV27 combines with J gene TRBJ1-4; possibly TRBD1 for D (5 bases). The CDR3 sequence is 14 residues long. Germline CDR1 MNHEY, CDR2 SMNVEV (reference sequence). V was shortened by 4 bases and J by 6 bases, with 12 bases between the two germline ends. DNA of the CDR3: TGTGCCAGCAGTTCGCGGTCGGGGGATGAAAAACTGTTTTTT. Its protein product is CASSSRSGDEKLFF.

This sequence joins TRBV11-2 and TRBJ2-1, with 8 bases aligning to TRBD2. Germline assignment: CDR1 SGHAT and CDR2 FQNNGV. CDR3 length equals 17 residues. V lost 5 bases and J lost 4; bases outside the gene matches: 13. The CDR3 spells CASSGFHRSGNYNEQFF. CDR3 in DNA: TGTGCCAGCAGCGGGTTCCACCGTAGCGGGAATTACAATGAGCAGTTCTTC.

The chain joins TRBV19 to TRBJ1-4; D unclear. In germline, CDR1 is LNHDA, CDR2 SQIVND (reference sequence). CDR3 size: 13 residues. Trimming stripped 0 bases from V and 8 bases from J, with 7 bases between. CDR3 sequence reads: CASSIDREEKLFF. The CDR3 coding sequence is TGTGCCAGTAGTATAGATCGAGAGGAAAAACTGTTTTTT.

The CDR3 sequence: CASSQLASGPTTYNEQFF. CDR3 nucleotide sequence: TGCGCCAGCAGCCAACTTGCTAGCGGGCCCACGACCTACAATGAGCAGTTCTTC. The V gene is TRBV4-1, the J gene TRBJ2-1; 8 bases line up with TRBD2. Germline-derived CDR1 and CDR2 are MGHRA and YSYEKL. This CDR3 contains 18 residues. V trimming: 2 bases; J trimming: 2 bases; junction bases outside the gene matches: 11.

The rearrangement links TRBV19 to TRBJ1-1; TRBD1 is a possible D gene (5 bases). V lost 7 bases and J lost 7, with 28 bases in between. Germline loops: CDR1 LNHDA, CDR2 SQIVND (reference sequence). The CDR3 contains 17 residues. As DNA, the CDR3 is TGTGCCAGTACCCTGGGGTGGGGCAGGGTGGACGAGAATGAAGCTTTCTTT. Protein product: CASTLGWGRVDENEAFF.

The chain has TRBV9 and TRBJ2-2; a possible D gene is TRBD1 (5 bases). Germline V gives CDR1 SGDLS, CDR2 YYNGEE. CDR3 length: 12 amino acids. V lost 6 bases to trimming and J lost 6 bases, with 9 bases between them. CDR3 DNA: TGTGCCAGCAAAGGGGATCCCGGGGAGCTGTTTTTT. Residues: CASKGDPGELFF.

This clone was observed a few times. The chain employs TRBV19 and TRBJ1-1; D gene uncertain. V gave up 11 bases and J gave up 4 bases, with 20 bases separating them. The CDR3 runs to 14 residues. The germline V gene encodes CDR1 LNHDA and CDR2 SQIVND (reference sequence). CDR3 DNA: TGTGCCTCTAACACGCCCGGGGTCGGCACTGAAGCTTTCTTT. Translated: CASNTPGVGTEAFF.

Points on this clone: The junction departs from germline at one end; a sequencing error may be responsible. This chain links TRBV6-1 with TRBJ1-1; D not certain. The length of the CDR3 is 13 residues. The germline CDR1 and CDR2 sequences are MNHNS and SASEGT. The CDR3 sequence: CATSEPGNPEAFF. As DNA, the CDR3 is TGTGCCACCTCTGAGCCGGGGAACCCTGAAGCTTTCTTT.

CDR3 DNA sequence: TGCGCCAGCAGCTTTAGGCCGGTAGCGGGAAACCAAGAGACCCAGTACTTC. This sequence encodes CASSFRPVAGNQETQYF. V and J are TRBV5-1 and TRBJ2-5; TRBD2 matches at 8 bases. The length of the CDR3 is 17 residues. Trimming took 2 bases from V and 0 from J; bases not matched to a gene: 9. CDR1 and CDR2 (germline): SGHRS, YFSETQ.

The gene calls are TRBV9 and TRBJ2-7; 10 positions match TRBD1. J lost 3 bases, V lost 0 bases, and 9 bases had no gene match. The CDR3 extends over 17 amino acids. The germline V gene encodes CDR1 SGDLS and CDR2 YYNGEE. The CDR3 bases are TGTGCCAGCAGCGTAGGTCCGGGACAGGGGTCAGGCTACGAGCAGTACTTC. Amino acid sequence: CASSVGPGQGSGYEQYF.

CDR3 sequence reads: CATQVGGDGGYEQYF. In DNA, the CDR3 is TGTGCCACTCAGGTTGGGGGGGACGGAGGCTACGAGCAGTACTTC. J is TRBJ2-7 and V is TRBV27; 7 bases align to TRBD2. The germline V gene has CDR1 MNHEY and CDR2 SMNVEV (reference sequence). This CDR3 region has 15 residues. The junction had 15 bases not matched to a gene; V was cut back by 10 bases and J by 3 bases.

This sequence joins TRBV27 and TRBJ2-1, with D possibly being TRBD2 (6 bases). The CDR3 sequence is 16 residues long. V was trimmed by 5 bases and J by 2 bases, leaving 16 bases between them. Germline V lookup: CDR1 MNHEY, CDR2 SMNVEV (reference sequence). The CDR3 region is CASSPGLQRAYNEQFF. CDR3 in DNA: TGTGCCAGCAGTCCGGGACTCCAAAGGGCCTACAATGAGCAGTTCTTC.

The chain is built from TRBV27 and TRBJ2-1; TRBD2 matches at 7 bases. V gave up 6 bases and J gave up 14 bases; unmatched junction bases: 10. The CDR3 has 12 amino acids. Germline CDR1 and CDR2: MNHEY and SMNVEV (reference sequence). CDR3 residues: CASSPSGGREFF. The DNA of the CDR3 is TGTGCCAGCAGCCCTAGCGGAGGTAGGGAGTTCTTC.

This clone was detected only once. The rearrangement uses TRBV7-3 and TRBJ1-2, with 12 bases matching TRBD1. The CDR3 is 15 residues long. V gave up 1 base and J gave up 6 bases; unmatched junction bases: 3. Germline V gene sequence: CDR1 SGHTA, CDR2 FQGTGA. DNA for the CDR3: TGTGCCAGCAGCTTAATCGGGACAGGGGGCGATGGCTACACCTTC. Its translation is CASSLIGTGGDGYTF.

The gene calls are TRBV11-2 and TRBJ2-7; D not certain. Deletions cut 1 base from V and 4 bases from J, with 8 bases between. This CDR3 is 13 amino acids long. Looked up from germline, CDR1 is SGHAT and CDR2 is FQNNGV. Here the CDR3 reads CASSLGRFYEQYF. The CDR3 DNA reads as TGTGCCAGCAGCTTAGGCAGGTTTTACGAGCAGTACTTC.

This chain links TRBV19 with TRBJ2-1, with 7 bases that match TRBD2. Germline loops: CDR1 LNHDA, CDR2 SQIVND (reference sequence). CDR3 length equals 14 residues. V shed 10 bases, J shed 2 bases, and the junction held 8 bases outside the gene matches. CDR3 DNA: TGTGCCACTACCACCAGCGGGACCTACAATGAGCAGTTCTTC. It yields the protein CATTTSGTYNEQFF.